Given below is one TCR beta chain in context. Its antigen is currently unknown. Once obtained from cultured CD4+ T cells, the DNA was sequenced using the Oncomine TCR Beta short-read assay. TCRdb re-analysed the PCR reads in MiXCR, keeping a single row per CDR3 protein. The table has 14,000 or so distinct CDR3 sequences, 20% to 25% seen once. Trimming took 9 bases from V and 2 from J, leaving 21 bases between them. CDR1 SGHRS and CDR2 YFSETQ come from the germline V gene. The CDR3 is 16 amino acids. Documented treatment: approximately nine-day PBMC culture with coronavirus spike peptide pools or control peptides (ViraFEST assay). This sample was taken from a study of vaccination and CD4 T cells after COVID-19. The overall study: Six males and four females constituted the convalescent cohort, two of whom were Hispanic. Cells were stimulated with overlapping spike peptide pools from SARS-CoV-2, HCoV-NL63, HCoV-OC43 and HCoV-229E.

This receptor was obtained from a human donor who had recovered from COVID-19. This chain uses TRBV5-1 with TRBJ2-1; tentatively, D is TRBD2 (5 bases). This sample comprised CD4+ T cells from blood, cultured in vitro, obtained after SARS-CoV-2 vaccination. CDR3: CANSSGSYCAYNEQFF. DNA for the CDR3: TGCGCCAACTCGAGCGGCTCCTATTGTGCCTACAATGAGCAGTTCTTC.